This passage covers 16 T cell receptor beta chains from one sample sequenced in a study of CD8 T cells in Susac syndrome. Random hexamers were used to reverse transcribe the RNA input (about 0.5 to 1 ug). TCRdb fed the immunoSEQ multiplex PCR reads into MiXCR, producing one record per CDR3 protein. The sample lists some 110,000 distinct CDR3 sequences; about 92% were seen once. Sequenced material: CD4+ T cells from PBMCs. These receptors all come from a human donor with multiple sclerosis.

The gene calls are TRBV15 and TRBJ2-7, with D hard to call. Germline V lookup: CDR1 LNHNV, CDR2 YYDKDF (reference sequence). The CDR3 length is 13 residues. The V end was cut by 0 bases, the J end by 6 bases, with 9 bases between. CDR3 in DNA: TGTGCCACCAGCAGAGAGGGCAGGACCGAGCAGTACTTC. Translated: CATSREGRTEQYF.

Here the CDR3 DNA reads TGCAGCTCCCGACCAGCGGGAACAGATACGCAGTATTTT. It codes for CSSRPAGTDTQYF. This chain uses TRBV29-1 with TRBJ2-3; 7 positions agree with TRBD2. From germline, CDR1 is SQVTM and CDR2 ANQGSEA. The V and J ends lost 8 bases and 3 bases, in that order; junction bases with no gene match: 8. CDR3 size: 13 residues.

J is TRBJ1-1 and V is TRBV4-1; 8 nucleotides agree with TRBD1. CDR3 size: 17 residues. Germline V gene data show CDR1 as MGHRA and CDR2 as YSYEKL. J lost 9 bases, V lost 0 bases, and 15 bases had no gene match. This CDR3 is CASSQEVNTGGRWKAFF. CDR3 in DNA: TGCGCCAGCAGCCAAGAGGTTAATACAGGGGGAAGATGGAAAGCTTTCTTT.

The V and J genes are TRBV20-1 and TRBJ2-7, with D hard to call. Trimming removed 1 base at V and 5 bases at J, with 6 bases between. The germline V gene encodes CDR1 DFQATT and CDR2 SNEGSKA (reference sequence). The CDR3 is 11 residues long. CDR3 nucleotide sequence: TGCAGTGCTAGAGGGACGGACGAGCAGTACTTC. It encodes CSARGTDEQYF.

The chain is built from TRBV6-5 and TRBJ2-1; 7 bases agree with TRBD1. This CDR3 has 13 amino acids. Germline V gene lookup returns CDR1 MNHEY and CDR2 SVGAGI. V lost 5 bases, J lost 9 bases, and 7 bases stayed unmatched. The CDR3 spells CASSRDRVGEQFF. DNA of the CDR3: TGTGCCAGCAGTCGTGACAGGGTCGGTGAGCAGTTCTTC.

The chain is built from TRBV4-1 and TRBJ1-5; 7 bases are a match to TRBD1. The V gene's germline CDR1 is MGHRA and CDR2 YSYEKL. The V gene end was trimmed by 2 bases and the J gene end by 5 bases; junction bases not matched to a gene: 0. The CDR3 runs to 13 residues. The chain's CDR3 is CASSQTGDQPQHF. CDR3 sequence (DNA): TGCGCCAGCAGCCAAACAGGGGATCAGCCCCAGCATTTT.

The CDR3 loop reads CASSPDRGLKQPQHF. The DNA of the CDR3 is TGTGCCAGTAGTCCGGACAGGGGGCTGAAACAGCCCCAGCATTTT. This chain uses TRBV19 with TRBJ1-5; 11 bases match TRBD1. This CDR3 region has 15 residues. Per germline, CDR1 LNHDA and CDR2 SQIVND (reference sequence). With V trimmed by 5 bases and J by 7 bases, 7 bases remained unmatched.

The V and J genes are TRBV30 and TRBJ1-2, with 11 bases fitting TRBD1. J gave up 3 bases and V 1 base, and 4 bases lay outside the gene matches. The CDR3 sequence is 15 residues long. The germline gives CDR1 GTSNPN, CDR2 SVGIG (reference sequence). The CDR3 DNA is TGTGCCTGGAGTGCCGGACAGGGGGCGGACTATGGCTACACCTTC. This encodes CAWSAGQGADYGYTF.

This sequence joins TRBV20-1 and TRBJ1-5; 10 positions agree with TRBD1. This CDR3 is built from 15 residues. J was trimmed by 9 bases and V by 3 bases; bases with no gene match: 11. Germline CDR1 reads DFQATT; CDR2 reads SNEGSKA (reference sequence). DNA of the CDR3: TGCAGTGCTAGGCCGACAGGGGGCGGGGCCCGGCCCCAGCATTTT. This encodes CSARPTGGGARPQHF.

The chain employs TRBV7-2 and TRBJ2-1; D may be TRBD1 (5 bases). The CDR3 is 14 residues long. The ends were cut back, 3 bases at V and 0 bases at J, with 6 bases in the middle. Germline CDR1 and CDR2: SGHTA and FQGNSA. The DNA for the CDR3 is TGTGCCAGCAGCTTCAGGGCCTCCTACAATGAGCAGTTCTTC. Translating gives CASSFRASYNEQFF.

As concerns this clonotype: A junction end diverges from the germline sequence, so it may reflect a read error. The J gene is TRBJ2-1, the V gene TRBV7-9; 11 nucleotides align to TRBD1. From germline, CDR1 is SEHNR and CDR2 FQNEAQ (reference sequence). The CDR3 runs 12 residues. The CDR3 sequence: CASSLGDRGKIF. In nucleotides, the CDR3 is TGTGCCAGCAGCTTGGGGGACAGGGGGAAGATCTTC.

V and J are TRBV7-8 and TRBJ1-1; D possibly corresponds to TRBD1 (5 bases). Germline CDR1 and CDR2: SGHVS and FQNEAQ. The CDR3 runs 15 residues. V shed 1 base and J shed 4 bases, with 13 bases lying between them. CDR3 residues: CASSLEQGGVTEAFF. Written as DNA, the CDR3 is TGTGCCAGCAGCTTAGAGCAGGGAGGCGTCACTGAAGCTTTCTTT.

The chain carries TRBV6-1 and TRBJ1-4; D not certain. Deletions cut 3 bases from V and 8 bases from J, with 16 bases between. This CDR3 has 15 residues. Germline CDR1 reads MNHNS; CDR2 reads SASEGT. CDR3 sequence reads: CASSDLSAAQEKLFF. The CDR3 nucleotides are TGTGCCAGCAGTGATTTATCCGCAGCCCAGGAAAAACTGTTTTTT.

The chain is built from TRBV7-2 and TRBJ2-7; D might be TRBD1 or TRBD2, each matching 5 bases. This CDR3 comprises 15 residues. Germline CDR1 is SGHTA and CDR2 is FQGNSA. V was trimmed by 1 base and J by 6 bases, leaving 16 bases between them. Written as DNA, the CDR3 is TGTGCCAGCAGCTTAGGGGGGACCGTCCGGGGCGAGCAGTACTTC. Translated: CASSLGGTVRGEQYF. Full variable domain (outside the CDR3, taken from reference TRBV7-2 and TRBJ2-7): GAGVSQSPSNKVTEKGKDVELRCDPISGHTALYWYRQSLGQGLEFLIYFQGNSAPDKSGLPSDRFSAERTGGSVSTLTIQRTQQEDSAVYLCASSLGGTVRGEQYFGPGTRLTVT.

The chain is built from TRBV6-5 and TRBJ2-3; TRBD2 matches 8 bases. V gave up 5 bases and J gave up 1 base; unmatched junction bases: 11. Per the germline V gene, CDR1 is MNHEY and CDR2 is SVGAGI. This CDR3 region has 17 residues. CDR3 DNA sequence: TGTGCCAGCAGTGTACGTCAGACTAGCGTAGGCACAGATACGCAGTATTTT. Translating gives CASSVRQTSVGTDTQYF.

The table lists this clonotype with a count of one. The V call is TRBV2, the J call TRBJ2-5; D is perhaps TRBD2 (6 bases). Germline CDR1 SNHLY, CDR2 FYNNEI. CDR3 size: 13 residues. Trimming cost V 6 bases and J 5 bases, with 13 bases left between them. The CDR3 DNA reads TGTGCCAGCAGGTGGAGGGCAATTGAGACCCAGTACTTC. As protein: CASRWRAIETQYF.